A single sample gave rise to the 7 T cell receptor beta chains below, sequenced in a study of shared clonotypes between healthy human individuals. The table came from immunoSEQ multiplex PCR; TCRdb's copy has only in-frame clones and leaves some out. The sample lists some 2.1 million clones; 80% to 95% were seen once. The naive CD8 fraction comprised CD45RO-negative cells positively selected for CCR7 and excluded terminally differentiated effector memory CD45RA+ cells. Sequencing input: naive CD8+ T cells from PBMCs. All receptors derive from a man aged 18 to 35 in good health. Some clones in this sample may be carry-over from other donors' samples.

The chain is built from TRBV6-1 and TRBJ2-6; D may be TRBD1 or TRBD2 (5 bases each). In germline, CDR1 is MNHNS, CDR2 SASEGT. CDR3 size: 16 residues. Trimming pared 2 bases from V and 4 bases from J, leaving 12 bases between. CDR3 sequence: CASSESMGTGANVLTF. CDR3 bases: TGTGCCAGCAGTGAAAGCATGGGGACCGGGGCCAACGTCCTGACTTTC.

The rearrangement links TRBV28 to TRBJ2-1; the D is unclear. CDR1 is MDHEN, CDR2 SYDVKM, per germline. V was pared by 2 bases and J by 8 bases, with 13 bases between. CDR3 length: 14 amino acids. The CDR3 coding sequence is TGTGCCAGCAGTTTAGGGTATGACTCGTATGAGCAGTTCTTC. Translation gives CASSLGYDSYEQFF. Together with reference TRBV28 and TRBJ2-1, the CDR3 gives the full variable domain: DVKVTQSSRYLVKRTGEKVFLECVQDMDHENMFWYRQDPGLGLRLIYFSYDVKMKEKGDIPEGYSVSREKKERFSLILESASTNQTSMYLCASSLGYDSYEQFFGPGTRLTVL.

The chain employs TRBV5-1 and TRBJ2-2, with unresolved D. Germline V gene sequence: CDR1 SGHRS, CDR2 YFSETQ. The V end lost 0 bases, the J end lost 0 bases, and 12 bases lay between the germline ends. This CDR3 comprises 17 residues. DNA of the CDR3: TGCGCCAGCAGCTTGGCAGCCCTGGAGCCGAACACCGGGGAGCTGTTTTTT. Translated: CASSLAALEPNTGELFF.

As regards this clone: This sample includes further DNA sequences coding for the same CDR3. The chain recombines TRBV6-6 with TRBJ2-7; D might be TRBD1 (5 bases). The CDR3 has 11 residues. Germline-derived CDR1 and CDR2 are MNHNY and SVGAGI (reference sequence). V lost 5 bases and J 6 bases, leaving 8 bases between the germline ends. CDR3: CASSPGFEQYF. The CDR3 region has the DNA TGTGCCAGCAGTCCAGGGTTCGAGCAGTACTTC.

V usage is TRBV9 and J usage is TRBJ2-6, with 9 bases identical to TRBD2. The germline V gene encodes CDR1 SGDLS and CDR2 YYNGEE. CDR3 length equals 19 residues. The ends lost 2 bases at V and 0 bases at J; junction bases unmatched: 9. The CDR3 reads CASSVPGTSTDSGANVLTF. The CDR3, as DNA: TGTGCCAGCAGCGTGCCCGGGACTAGCACCGACTCTGGGGCCAACGTCCTGACTTTC.

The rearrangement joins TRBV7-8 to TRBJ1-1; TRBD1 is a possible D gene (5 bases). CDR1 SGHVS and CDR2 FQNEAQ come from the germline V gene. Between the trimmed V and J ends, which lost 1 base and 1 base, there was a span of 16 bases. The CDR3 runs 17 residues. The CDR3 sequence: CASSLGALGDRNTEAFF. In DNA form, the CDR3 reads TGTGCCAGCAGCTTAGGAGCGTTGGGCGACAGGAACACTGAAGCTTTCTTT.

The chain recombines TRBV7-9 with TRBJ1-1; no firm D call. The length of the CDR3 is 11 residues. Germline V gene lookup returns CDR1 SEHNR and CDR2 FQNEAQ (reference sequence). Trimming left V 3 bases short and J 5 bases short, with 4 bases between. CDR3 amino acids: CASSFVTEAFF. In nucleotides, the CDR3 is TGTGCCAGCAGCTTTGTGACTGAAGCTTTCTTT.